This T cell receptor beta chain was observed in a study of patients and donors after allogeneic stem cell transplantation. V gave up 5 bases and J gave up 7 bases, with 12 bases separating them. The CDR3 runs to 13 residues. TCRdb re-analysed the RT-PCR reads in MiXCR, keeping a single row per CDR3 protein. The sample lists roughly 940,000 distinct CDR3 sequences, roughly 18% occurring once. The table lists this clonotype with a few counts. The receptor comes from a human donor who was either an allogeneic HSCT recipient or a stem cell or donor lymphocyte infusion donor (not recorded which). It is not recorded whose cells these are; they may come from a transplant donor. The sample taken for sequencing was blood, either unsorted or a sorted T cell fraction (not recorded which). The chain has TRBV12-3 or TRBV12-4 and TRBJ2-1, with D maybe TRBD1 (6 bases). The CDR3 loop is CASSRTTGNEQFF. As DNA, the CDR3 is TGTGCCAGCAGTCGAACGACAGGTAATGAGCAGTTCTTC.